The clone carrying this T cell receptor beta chain was detected once. Its antigen is as yet unknown. The data were taken from a study of shared clonotypes between healthy human individuals. Across the whole study: Donors were two women and a few men aged 18 to 49. Study results and limitations: Only blood was sampled; tissue repertoires likely differ. Across subsets, estimated richness was generally greater for naive than for memory populations.

Assay: immunoSEQ multiplex PCR; the TCRdb copy retains only in-frame clones and omits some. Counted here are about 1.4 million clones, more than 95% occurring once; the ten biggest clones make up over 1%. Nashville, Tennessee was home to all donors, who were Caucasian adults. CDR3 size: 14 residues. V was pared by 3 bases and J by 7 bases, with 13 bases between. CDR1 is SGDLS, CDR2 YYNGEE, per germline. Sequencing used naive CD4+ T cells sorted from blood. Sample subset: CD45RA+ positively selected. The receptor was isolated from a man aged 25 to 40 in good health. This rearrangement joins TRBV9 to TRBJ1-4; no clear D gene. DNA for the CDR3: TGTGCCAGCAGCGCGGAACCTTTGGGTGAAAAACTGTTTTTT. This codes for CASSAEPLGEKLFF.